This T cell receptor beta chain emerged from a study of T cell clonotyping in hematopoietic cell transplantation. Study-level information: Pretransplant recipient samples were taken after cytoreduction. Study outcomes and limitations: Broader posttransplant TCR repertoire diversity was predicted by graft donor and pretransplant recipient Inverse Simpson Index values. After transplant, recipient diversity fell while pathologically expanded clonotypes grew through day 180.

Time point here: recipient sample about 28 days before transplant, after cytoreduction. Profiling relied on immunoSEQ multiplex PCR, and the TCRdb table lists in-frame clones only, not all of them. The sample holds around 16,000 clones, 93% seen once. This CDR3 has 13 amino acids. Germline V gene sequence: CDR1 SGHDT, CDR2 YYEEEE. The ends lost 2 bases at V and 8 bases at J; junction bases unmatched: 4. This clone was counted between two and nine times. No antigen is known for it. The V call is TRBV5-6, the J call TRBJ2-1; 7 nucleotides line up with TRBD2. The sample in question was peripheral blood mononuclear cells, obtained before stem cell transplant. The sequence came from a man younger than 30 with biphenotypic leukemia. Some clones in this sample may be carry-over from other donors' samples. In nucleotides, the CDR3 is TGTGCCAGCAGCTTAGGGAGGGCCTATGAGCAGTTCTTC. Translated: CASSLGRAYEQFF.